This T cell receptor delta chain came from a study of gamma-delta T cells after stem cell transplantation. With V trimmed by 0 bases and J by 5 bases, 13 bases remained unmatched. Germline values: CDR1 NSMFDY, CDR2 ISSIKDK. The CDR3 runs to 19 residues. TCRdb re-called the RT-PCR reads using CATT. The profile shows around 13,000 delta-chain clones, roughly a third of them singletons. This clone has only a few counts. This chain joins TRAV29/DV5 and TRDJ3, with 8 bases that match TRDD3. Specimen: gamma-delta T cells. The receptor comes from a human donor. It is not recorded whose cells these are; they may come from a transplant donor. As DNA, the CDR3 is TGTGCAGCAAGCGTGTACCTGGGGGAGGCAGGCAGGGACACCCGACAGATGTTTTTC. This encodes CAASVYLGEAGRDTRQMFF.